The clone carrying this T cell receptor (beta chain) was detected many times. Germline V gene data show CDR1 as MNHEY and CDR2 as SVGAGI. The CDR3 runs 14 residues. V lost 5 bases and J lost 3; bases outside the gene matches: 7. This sample is part of a study of T cells in Graves' hyperthyroidism and ophthalmopathy. Amplification of TCR beta CDR3 regions was performed using RNA transcripts as template. With the HTBI primer set, the TCR CDR3 went through a first round of RT-PCR. TCRdb re-called the multiplex PCR reads through MiXCR, storing one row per CDR3 protein. The sample carries nearly 750,000 distinct CDR3 sequences, over 35% recorded once.

The sample consisted of blood. The TCR sequence derives from a middle-aged woman with Graves' hyperthyroidism. This chain joins TRBV6-5 and TRBJ2-7; 7 bases match TRBD1. CDR3 DNA sequence: TGTGCCAGCAGTGGGACAGACCTACGCTACGAGCAGTACTTC. This codes for CASSGTDLRYEQYF.